Following are 5 T cell receptor beta chains from one sample sequenced in a study of identical twins (dated by TCRdb to about 2016). The method behind the library was 5' RACE. Sequencing was carried out with an Illumina HiSeq 2000. The raw public data were reprocessed by TCRdb itself: fastp quality trimming at Q25, MiXCR clonotype calling, in-frame beta chains only. Under each unique CDR3 protein, matching rows form one entry showing the most common genes and DNA. Within this sample are fewer than 550,000 distinct CDR3 sequences, with roughly 15% of them counted one time only. Nearly 0.45% of the sample goes to the ten largest clones. The sample also formed part of further work on yellow fever vaccine responses in identical twins.

Sequenced input: CD4+ T cells sorted from blood. Receptor source: a woman aged 18-35 years in good health.

This rearrangement joins TRBV3-1 to TRBJ2-1; D gene unclear. With 2 bases removed from V and 2 bases from J, the gap between germline ends came to 16 bases. Germline CDR1 and CDR2: LGHDT and YNNKEL (reference sequence). This CDR3 is 17 amino acids long. Written as DNA, the CDR3 is TGTGCCAGCAGCCAAAGGCCAGAAATAAAAACCTACAATGAGCAGTTCTTC. This sequence encodes CASSQRPEIKTYNEQFF.

In its sample, this clonotype was seen once. The V and J genes are TRBV5-1 and TRBJ2-1; 10 bases are shared with TRBD1. The germline V gene has CDR1 SGHRS and CDR2 YFSETQ. The CDR3 totals 16 residues. V lost 4 bases and J lost 8; bases outside the gene matches: 12. Written as DNA, the CDR3 is TGCGCCAGCAGCGTCGGAGGGACAGGGGCCCTCCATGAGCAGTTCTTC. It translates to CASSVGGTGALHEQFF.

This clonotype appeared a few times. V usage is TRBV7-2 and J usage is TRBJ2-7; 8 bases align to TRBD2. J lost 7 bases, V lost 0 bases, and 5 bases had no gene match. This CDR3 spans 14 amino acids. From germline, CDR1 is SGHTA and CDR2 FQGNSA. The DNA for the CDR3 is TGTGCCAGCAGCTTAGCATGGCTAGCGGGTGAGCAGTACTTC. Translated, it gives CASSLAWLAGEQYF.

The rearrangement uses TRBV6-1 and TRBJ2-7; the D is unclear. The ends were cut back, 2 bases at V and 2 bases at J, with 4 bases in the middle. The CDR3 consists of 12 residues. CDR1 and CDR2 from the germline V gene are MNHNS and SASEGT. CDR3 loop: CASSESAYEQYF. CDR3 nucleotides: TGTGCCAGCAGTGAATCGGCCTACGAGCAGTACTTC.

This rearrangement joins TRBV6-1 to TRBJ1-5, with D possibly being TRBD1 (6 bases). The CDR3 extends over 15 amino acids. V was clipped by 6 bases and J by 7 bases, with 19 bases between them. Germline values: CDR1 MNHNS, CDR2 SASEGT. CDR3 loop: CASSLGGGAYQPQHF. For the CDR3, the DNA is TGTGCCAGCAGCCTGGGGGGGGGGGCTTACCAGCCCCAGCATTTT.